A single sample is the source of the 9 T cell receptor beta chains below, sequenced in a study of T-cell reconstitution after alpha-beta-depleted transplantation in children. Unique molecular identifiers were incorporated during preparation of the TCRbeta library. TCRdb re-analysed the PCR reads in MiXCR, keeping a single row per CDR3 protein. Of almost 400,000 distinct CDR3 sequences in the sample, over 20% were seen once. Sequencing was performed on PBMCs from the stem cell graft donor, taken from the stem cell graft. Source of these receptors: a human donor who donated a stem cell graft to a child with acute myeloid leukemia.

This chain uses TRBV28 with TRBJ2-1; D call uncertain. With 6 bases removed from V and 0 bases from J, the gap between germline ends came to 12 bases. Germline values: CDR1 MDHEN, CDR2 SYDVKM. The CDR3 loop spans 15 amino acids. CDR3 residues: CASRVSQSSYNEQFF. Written as DNA, the CDR3 is TGTGCCAGCAGGGTCAGCCAGAGCTCCTACAATGAGCAGTTCTTC.

This clonotype was seen only a few times. The chain carries TRBV6-1 and TRBJ2-7, with 13 positions matching TRBD2. The CDR3 contains 15 residues. Germline V gene sequence: CDR1 MNHNS, CDR2 SASEGT. V was pared by 6 bases and J by 5 bases, with 7 bases of the junction left unmatched. Here the CDR3 reads CASSDRLAGGDEQYF. The CDR3 DNA follows: TGTGCCAGCAGCGACCGACTAGCGGGAGGCGACGAGCAGTACTTC.

V gene TRBV7-2 combines with J gene TRBJ2-7, with a possible D match to TRBD2 (5 bases). The V end lost 3 bases, the J end lost 4 bases, and 16 bases lay between the germline ends. Looked up from germline, CDR1 is SGHTA and CDR2 is FQGNSA. The CDR3 has 15 amino acids. In nucleotides, the CDR3 is TGTGCCAGCAGCTTCCAAAATGGTCCGGGGTACGAGCAGTACTTC. Translation gives CASSFQNGPGYEQYF.

This chain connects TRBV4-3 to TRBJ2-2; D possibly matches TRBD1 or TRBD2 (5 bases each). CDR1 LGHNA and CDR2 YSLEER come from the germline V gene. Trimming took off 4 bases at V and 1 base at J, with 10 bases between the two ends. This CDR3 is 15 amino acids long. DNA of the CDR3: TGCGCCAGCAGCCCTGGGGGTGAGAACACCGGGGAGCTGTTTTTT. Its protein is CASSPGGENTGELFF.

This clonotype has a handful of counts. Here the CDR3 reads CASSLMGPPDTQYF. The CDR3 DNA sequence: TGTGCCAGCAGCTTAATGGGACCCCCCGATACGCAGTATTTT. The V gene is TRBV7-2, the J gene TRBJ2-3; D may correspond to TRBD1 or TRBD2 (5 bases each). The germline V and J ends were trimmed by 2 bases and 6 bases, with 12 bases remaining between them. CDR1 SGHTA and CDR2 FQGNSA come from the germline V gene. This CDR3 is 14 amino acids long.

This clonotype was detected only a few times. V gene TRBV29-1 combines with J gene TRBJ2-7, with 12 bases identical to TRBD2. Germline lookup yields CDR1 SQVTM and CDR2 ANQGSEA. The V segment lost 3 bases and the J segment 2 bases; nucleotides outside the gene matches: 5. The CDR3 runs 15 residues. Written as DNA, the CDR3 is TGCAGCGTTGATAGGCTAGCGGGAGGGCCCTACGAGCAGTACTTC. Its translation: CSVDRLAGGPYEQYF.

This clonotype was detected a few times. The V gene is TRBV27, the J gene TRBJ2-1; D is unresolved. The length of the CDR3 is 13 residues. In germline, CDR1 is MNHEY, CDR2 SMNVEV (reference sequence). V was cut by 7 bases and J by 8 bases, with 15 bases left in between. CDR3 nucleotides: TGTGCCAGCACCATACCCTCGGGTGATGAGCAGTTCTTC. Translated, it gives CASTIPSGDEQFF.

This clonotype turned up a few times. The chain has TRBV12-3 or TRBV12-4 and TRBJ2-5; either TRBD1 or TRBD2 may supply D (5 bases each). The V end lost 2 bases, the J end lost 4 bases, and 14 bases lay between the germline ends. The CDR3 length is 15 residues. CDR3 DNA sequence: TGTGCCAGCAGTTTAAATGGGGGAGAGGTAGAGACCCAGTACTTC. The encoded protein is CASSLNGGEVETQYF.

This clonotype was observed a handful of times. The V call is TRBV18, the J call TRBJ2-1; tentatively, D is TRBD2 (5 bases). In germline, CDR1 is KGHSH, CDR2 LQKENI. The CDR3 length is 14 residues. With 5 bases removed from V and 7 bases from J, the gap between germline ends came to 15 bases. The CDR3 loop reads CASSVRGAINEQFF. The CDR3 DNA reads as TGTGCCAGCTCAGTTCGGGGAGCTATAAATGAGCAGTTCTTC.